The 9 T cell receptor beta chains below come from one sample, sequenced in a study of blood T cell repertoires in COVID-19. TCRdb's copy holds only in-frame clones and misses some; the assay was immunoSEQ multiplex PCR. The sample consists of more than 85,000 clones, approximately 80% of them appearing once. Material for sequencing was peripheral blood. The receptors derive from a man aged 60-69 years with acute or convalescent COVID-19.

The chain employs TRBV19 and TRBJ2-7; TRBD1 might be the D (5 bases). Per germline, CDR1 LNHDA and CDR2 SQIVND (reference sequence). With 1 base removed from V and 0 bases from J, the gap between germline ends came to 13 bases. There are 16 residues in the CDR3. The CDR3: CASSIVRTYNSYEQYF. CDR3 sequence (DNA): TGTGCCAGTAGTATAGTTAGGACATACAACTCCTACGAGCAGTACTTC. Combining the CDR3 with reference TRBV19 and TRBJ2-7 gives the whole variable domain DGGITQSPKYLFRKEGQNVTLSCEQNLNHDAMYWYRQDPGQGLRLIYYSQIVNDFQKGDIAEGYSVSREKKESFPLTVTSAQKNPTAFYLCASSIVRTYNSYEQYFGPGTRLTVT.

The DNA of the CDR3 is TGTGCCAGCAGCATCGCCGACTGGGGGGGGACAAATGAAAAACTGTTTTTT. Translated, it gives CASSIADWGGTNEKLFF. The V call is TRBV21-1, the J call TRBJ1-4. TRBV21-1 is shown as a pseudogene. This CDR3 region has 17 residues.

The chain employs TRBV6-5 and TRBJ2-2; 10 nucleotides align to TRBD1. Trimming cost V 10 bases and J 7 bases; bases outside gene matches: 12. Germline assignment: CDR1 MNHEY and CDR2 SVGAGI. The CDR3 totals 15 residues. In nucleotides, the CDR3 is TGTGCCAACCTCCGACAGGGGGCGGGTGGCGGGGAGCTGTTTTTT. Translating it yields CANLRQGAGGGELFF.

CDR3 DNA: TGTGCCAGCAGTTGGCTAGCGGGAGAGACCCAGTACTTC. This codes for CASSWLAGETQYF. The J gene is TRBJ2-5, the V gene TRBV27; 8 nucleotides line up with TRBD2. This CDR3 contains 13 residues. The trim removed 4 bases at V and 4 bases at J, leaving 2 bases unmatched. Germline V gene data show CDR1 as MNHEY and CDR2 as SMNVEV (reference sequence).

This chain connects TRBV7-2 to TRBJ2-2; weak D call: TRBD1 (6 bases). The V and J ends lost 5 bases and 2 bases respectively, with 18 bases between them. The CDR3 extends over 17 amino acids. Germline CDR1 SGHTA, CDR2 FQGNSA. CDR3 sequence: CASSPFYGGVNTGELFF. In nucleotides, the CDR3 is TGTGCCAGCAGCCCCTTTTATGGGGGCGTAAACACCGGGGAGCTGTTTTTT.

V usage is TRBV10-2 and J usage is TRBJ2-2, with 9 bases matching TRBD2. The CDR3 sequence is 17 residues long. Looked up from germline, CDR1 is WSHSY and CDR2 is SAAADI. V lost 0 bases and J lost 7; bases outside the gene matches: 9. CDR3 coding DNA: TGCGCCAGCAGTGAGTCGGAGCTAGCGGGGACCGTCGGGGAGCTGTTTTTT. Protein: CASSESELAGTVGELFF.

The chain has TRBV28 and TRBJ2-7, with 7 bases aligning to TRBD2. This CDR3 is 20 amino acids long. The V gene end was trimmed by 5 bases and the J gene end by 1 base; junction bases not matched to a gene: 23. The germline gives CDR1 MDHEN, CDR2 SYDVKM. CDR3 amino acids: CASSRWTPHMGREGSYEQYF. The CDR3 bases are TGTGCCAGCAGTCGATGGACCCCTCATATGGGCAGGGAGGGATCCTACGAGCAGTACTTC.

This chain joins TRBV6-4 and TRBJ2-2; 9 nucleotides line up with TRBD2. Trimming at V came to 0 bases and at J to 6 bases, leaving 2 bases not matched to a gene. This CDR3 comprises 15 residues. In germline, CDR1 is MRHNA, CDR2 SNTAGT. CDR3 residues: CASSDSAGGPGELFF. In nucleotides, the CDR3 is TGTGCCAGCAGTGACTCTGCGGGGGGGCCCGGGGAGCTGTTTTTT.

V gene TRBV7-9 combines with J gene TRBJ2-7; TRBD2 agrees at 14 bases. This CDR3 has 18 residues. CDR1 and CDR2 from the germline V gene are SEHNR and FQNEAQ (reference sequence). Trimming cost V 2 bases and J 3 bases; bases outside gene matches: 9. The CDR3 nucleotides read TGTGCCAGCAGCTTACGCCGGACTAGCGGGGGGAAGGTCTACGAGCAGTACGTC. Translated, it gives CASSLRRTSGGKVYEQYV.